This TCR beta chain is drawn from a study of PD-1 blockade in classical Hodgkin lymphoma. Whole-study findings and limits: Healthy donors reportedly exceeded newly diagnosed patients in baseline TCR diversity.

The V gene's germline CDR1 is MNHEY and CDR2 SVGAGI. The V and J ends lost 7 bases and 1 base respectively, with 14 bases between them. The CDR3 runs to 14 residues. Relapses following autologous stem cell transplantation were seen in all patients, with brentuximab vedotin exposure varying. Patients reached a best response of complete response, partial response or progressive disease. Data came from immunoSEQ multiplex PCR; TCRdb stores just in-frame clones and leaves some out. The data contain about 36,000 clones, about 70% of them singletons. This clone showed up just a few times. Antigen: not known.

This receptor was obtained from a human donor with classical Hodgkin lymphoma. The rearrangement uses TRBV6-5 and TRBJ2-7; D unresolved. The sequenced sample was peripheral blood mononuclear cells (PBMCs), obtained before the second cycle of nivolumab. DNA of the CDR3: TGTGCCAGCAAGCAGCAGACAAGTTCCTACGAGCAGTACTTC. Its translation is CASKQQTSSYEQYF.